A single T cell receptor beta chain is shown here with its context. This entry belongs to a study of T-cell reconstitution after alpha-beta-depleted transplantation in children. V dropped 7 bases and J dropped 1; count of bases not matched to a gene: 6. The CDR3 loop spans 15 amino acids. Germline V gives CDR1 SGHRS, CDR2 YFSETQ. Unique molecular identifiers tagged the TCRbeta library. TCRdb recomputed calls from the PCR reads with MiXCR, one row per CDR3 protein. The data contain roughly 590,000 distinct CDR3 sequences, 16% of them singletons. Material: PBMCs from the stem cell graft donor, obtained from the stem cell graft. This TCR came from a human donor who donated a stem cell graft to a child with acute myeloid leukemia. This sequence joins TRBV5-1 and TRBJ2-2, with TRBD1 identical over 8 bases. As DNA, the CDR3 is TGCGCCAGCGGTTCCGGGACAGGGAACACCGGGGAGCTGTTTTTT. Translating gives CASGSGTGNTGELFF.